These 20 T cell receptor beta chains were all obtained from the same sample, sequenced in a study of vaccination effects on CD4 cells after COVID-19. TCRdb's table, derived via immunoSEQ multiplex PCR, lists solely in-frame clones and lacks some. The sample records tens of thousands of clones, roughly 73% being singletons. At the end of less than 12 days of culture, CD4+ T cells were isolated. These TCRs are of unknown antigen specificity. Source: CD4+ T cells from PBMCs cultured without peptide, taken before COVID-19 vaccination. Receptors originate from a human donor who received a COVID-19 vaccine.

The chain recombines TRBV6-5 with TRBJ2-5, with 9 bases identical to TRBD1. The germline CDR1 and CDR2 sequences are MNHEY and SVGAGI. This CDR3 region has 13 residues. V trimming: 6 bases; J trimming: 5 bases; junction bases outside the gene matches: 4. CDR3 residues: CASRDRGRETQYF. CDR3 nucleotides: TGTGCCAGCAGGGACAGGGGAAGGGAGACCCAGTACTTC.

The chain recombines TRBV12-5 with TRBJ1-2, with 7 positions matching TRBD1. Trimming at V came to 0 bases and at J to 4 bases, leaving 5 bases not matched to a gene. The CDR3 extends over 15 amino acids. The V gene's germline CDR1 is LGHNT and CDR2 FRNRAP. CDR3 amino acids: CASGLVLGDSYGYTF. In DNA form, the CDR3 reads TGTGCTAGTGGTTTGGTACTGGGGGACAGCTATGGCTACACCTTC.

CDR3 nucleotide sequence: TGTGCCAGCAGGCATAGGGACTCTACGCGGGAAAAACTGTTTTTT. It specifies CASRHRDSTREKLFF. The rearrangement joins TRBV6-6 to TRBJ1-4, with D possibly being TRBD1 (5 bases). CDR3 length: 15 amino acids. Germline V gene sequence: CDR1 MNHNY, CDR2 SVGAGI (reference sequence). V gave up 6 bases and J gave up 8 bases, with 19 bases separating them.

The chain recombines TRBV2 with TRBJ1-1; D uncertain. The CDR3 runs to 13 residues. Deletions cut 3 bases from V and 3 bases from J, with 8 bases between. Germline CDR1 is SNHLY and CDR2 is FYNNEI. CDR3 sequence (DNA): TGTGCCAGCAGTGACGGCCCGGACACTGAAGCTTTCTTT. This gives the protein CASSDGPDTEAFF.

J is TRBJ1-2 and V is TRBV11-1; D is unclear. Germline-derived CDR1 and CDR2 are SGHAT and FQDESV (reference sequence). The CDR3 is made up of 13 amino acids. Trimming left V 3 bases short and J 0 bases short, with 5 bases between. The CDR3 DNA follows: TGTGCCAGCAGCTTCAGTCCTAACTATGGCTACACCTTC. The encoded protein is CASSFSPNYGYTF.

This chain uses TRBV3-1 (or the pseudogene TRBV3-2) with TRBJ1-1; weak D call: TRBD1 (6 bases). V lost 1 base and J lost 4, with 7 bases in between. The CDR3 contains 13 residues. Germline values: CDR1 LGHDT, CDR2 YNNKEL (reference sequence). This CDR3 reads CASSQAGATEAFF. As DNA, the CDR3 is TGTGCCAGCAGCCAAGCGGGGGCCACTGAAGCTTTCTTT.

The V and J genes are TRBV3-1 (or the pseudogene TRBV3-2) and TRBJ2-6; D not resolved. Germline assignment: CDR1 LGHDT and CDR2 YNNKEL (reference sequence). The V end lost 4 bases, the J end lost 3 bases, and 13 bases lay between the germline ends. The CDR3 totals 16 residues. CDR3 sequence (DNA): TGTGCCAGCAGCCCGCCAAAGTTGGTTGGGGCCAACGTCCTGACTTTC. This codes for CASSPPKLVGANVLTF.

This clone has just a few counts. The gene calls are TRBV27 and TRBJ2-2; D possibly corresponds to TRBD1 (7 bases). Deletions cut 5 bases from V and 4 bases from J, with 17 bases between. The CDR3 consists of 16 residues. The V gene's germline CDR1 is MNHEY and CDR2 SMNVEV (reference sequence). DNA for the CDR3: TGTGCCAGCAGTCGCGGAGGGGCAGGGGGCACCGGGGAGCTGTTTTTT. Residues: CASSRGGAGGTGELFF.

The chain is built from TRBV25-1 and TRBJ1-3; no clear D. Trimming pared 1 base from V and 0 bases from J, leaving 4 bases between. The length of the CDR3 is 14 residues. CDR1 and CDR2 (germline): MGHDK, SYGVNS. The CDR3 here is CASSESLSGNTIYF. In DNA form, the CDR3 reads TGTGCCAGCAGTGAATCCCTCTCTGGAAACACCATATATTTT.

The gene calls are TRBV7-2 and TRBJ2-7, with D perhaps assigned TRBD1 or TRBD2 (5 bases each). The CDR3 extends over 13 amino acids. Trimming stripped 5 bases from V and 2 bases from J, with 10 bases between. Germline values: CDR1 SGHTA, CDR2 FQGNSA. CDR3 DNA sequence: TGTGCCAGCAGCCGGGACCCGACCTACGAGCAGTACTTC. Amino acid sequence: CASSRDPTYEQYF.

The chain is built from TRBV18 and TRBJ1-5; 8 bases align to TRBD1. V shed 3 bases and J 1 base; nucleotides not matched to a gene: 11. This CDR3 has 18 residues. In germline, CDR1 is KGHSH, CDR2 LQKENI. The CDR3 loop is CASSPTRQGLGSNQPQHF. In DNA, the CDR3 is TGTGCCAGCTCACCGACCCGACAGGGGCTGGGCAGCAATCAGCCCCAGCATTTT.

The V and J genes are TRBV1 and TRBJ1-1. TRBV1 is a pseudogene locus. The CDR3 covers 19 residues. The CDR3, as DNA: TGCACCAGCAGCCAAGATCGGAGGGACATAAGGTGGCAGAACACTGAAGCTTTCTTT. Translated, it gives CTSSQDRRDIRWQNTEAFF.

This clone was counted once. The chain couples TRBV25-1 to TRBJ2-5; D is unclear. The V end lost 6 bases, the J end lost 3 bases, and 5 bases lay between the germline ends. The CDR3 has 11 amino acids. The germline CDR1 and CDR2 sequences are MGHDK and SYGVNS. CDR3 nucleotide sequence: TGTGCCAGCAGGGAGAAAGAGACCCAGTACTTC. Its protein product is CASREKETQYF.

The chain recombines TRBV19 with TRBJ1-5; tentative D call: TRBD1 (5 bases). CDR3 size: 16 residues. Trimming cost V 5 bases and J 3 bases, with 17 bases left between them. Germline V lookup: CDR1 LNHDA, CDR2 SQIVND (reference sequence). The CDR3: CASSPRQGGVNQPQHF. The CDR3 DNA sequence: TGTGCCAGTAGTCCCCGCCAGGGTGGAGTCAATCAGCCCCAGCATTTT.

This clone was recorded a few times. The chain links TRBV10-3 to TRBJ1-2; 8 bases are a match to TRBD1. This CDR3 is built from 13 residues. In germline, CDR1 is ENHRY, CDR2 SYGVKD. The ends lost 5 bases at V and 8 bases at J; junction bases unmatched: 7. CDR3 nucleotides: TGTGCCATCAGTTCCGGACAGGGACGCGGCTACACCTTC. Translation gives CAISSGQGRGYTF.

This clone was seen a handful of times. The chain joins TRBV2 to TRBJ1-5, with D uncertain. The CDR3 extends over 13 amino acids. The V gene lost 7 bases and the J gene lost 0 bases, with 7 bases spanning the gap. Germline lookup yields CDR1 SNHLY and CDR2 FYNNEI. CDR3 loop: CASNRGSNQPQHF. Written as DNA, the CDR3 is TGTGCCAGCAACCGGGGTAGCAATCAGCCCCAGCATTTT.

The CDR3 DNA reads as TGTGCCAGCAGTCGGACAGGGAGCTCCTACAATGAGCAGTTCTTC. Residues: CASSRTGSSYNEQFF. The rearrangement links TRBV6-4 to TRBJ2-1; 8 bases map to TRBD1. V trimming: 5 bases; J trimming: 0 bases; junction bases outside the gene matches: 3. Germline V gene data show CDR1 as MRHNA and CDR2 as SNTAGT. The CDR3 consists of 15 residues.

This clone was detected only a few times. The V call is TRBV4-2, the J call TRBJ1-2, with D possibly being TRBD1 (6 bases). The V end was cut by 0 bases, the J end by 5 bases, with 16 bases between. CDR1 and CDR2 from the germline V gene are LGHNA and YNFKEQ. This CDR3 is 16 amino acids long. The CDR3 DNA sequence: TGTGCCAGCAGCCAAGAGGACGTGGACAGCCAATATGGCTACACCTTC. It yields the protein CASSQEDVDSQYGYTF.

The rearrangement joins TRBV6-2 or TRBV6-3 to TRBJ1-5; 9 bases line up with TRBD1. Germline values: CDR1 MNHEY, CDR2 SVGEGT. The CDR3 has 17 residues. The J segment lost 4 bases and the V segment lost 4 bases, leaving 11 bases of the junction unmatched. Written as DNA, the CDR3 is TGTGCCAGCAGTTTAGGACAGGGGACTCTATGGAATCAGCCCCAGCATTTT. Translating it yields CASSLGQGTLWNQPQHF.

The chain couples TRBV25-1 to TRBJ2-5, with 7 bases matching TRBD2. V shed 4 bases, J shed 2 bases, and the junction held 1 base outside the gene matches. The CDR3 runs 13 residues. CDR1 and CDR2 (germline): MGHDK, SYGVNS. CDR3 DNA sequence: TGTGCCAGCAGTGGGGGGGGGCAAGAGACCCAGTACTTC. Translating gives CASSGGGQETQYF.